The TCR beta chain under discussion was sequenced for a study of immune reconstitution after stem cell transplant in scleroderma. V shed 0 bases and J shed 5 bases, with 13 bases lying between them. The germline V gene encodes CDR1 LNHDA and CDR2 SQIVND (reference sequence). The CDR3 has 16 amino acids. Within the sample, this clonotype is large. TCRdb processed the RT-PCR reads anew with MiXCR; each CDR3 protein has one entry. Of roughly 1,500 distinct CDR3 sequences listed, roughly 7.4% are singletons. The TCR was taken from a male donor with systemic sclerosis. Sample collection occurred before or after autologous hematopoietic stem cell transplantation (not recorded which). The chain has TRBV19 and TRBJ2-2, with D perhaps TRBD1 (5 bases). The CDR3 DNA follows: TGTGCCAGTAGTATAGATGACAATTCAGGGACCGGGGAGCTGTTTTTT. Protein product: CASSIDDNSGTGELFF.